A single sample gave rise to the 30 T cell receptor beta chains below, sequenced in a study of blood T cells in healthy people across ages. Primers used in a second PCR of roughly 6 to 12 cycles were a sample-barcoded 5' primer and a J-beta primer mix. TCRdb ran MiXCR on the 5' RACE reads and lists one entry per CDR3 protein. The data hold fewer than 900,000 distinct CDR3 sequences, with roughly 43% observed a single time. Material: blood. These receptors all stem from a woman aged 55-75 years in good health.

Note on this clonotype: The junction departs from the called germline gene at one end, perhaps through a read error. This sequence joins TRBV12-3 or TRBV12-4 and TRBJ2-7, with 8 bases that match TRBD2. CDR3 length equals 15 residues. The CDR3 loop reads CASSFGRAGAYEQYF. For the CDR3, the DNA is TGTGCCAGCAGTTTCGGGCGAGCGGGGGCCTACGAGCAGTATTTC.

The chain uses TRBV4-1 and TRBJ2-1; 9 bases are a match to TRBD2. The CDR3 is 19 residues long. The J segment lost 0 bases and the V segment lost 1 base, leaving 10 bases of the junction unmatched. Per germline, CDR1 MGHRA and CDR2 YSYEKL. As DNA, the CDR3 is TGCGCCAGCAGCCAAGGGCGGACTAGCGACCACAGCTCCTACAATGAGCAGTTCTTC. Its protein product is CASSQGRTSDHSSYNEQFF.

This clonotype occurred many times. The rearrangement uses TRBV5-1 and TRBJ2-1, with 10 bases identical to TRBD2. V gave up 0 bases and J gave up 12 bases; unmatched junction bases: 6. This CDR3 spans 14 amino acids. In germline, CDR1 is SGHRS, CDR2 YFSETQ. CDR3 bases: TGCGCCAGCAGCTTGGGGCCTAGCGGGAGTGGGCAGTTCTTC. Residues: CASSLGPSGSGQFF.

This chain uses TRBV7-9 with TRBJ2-5; D is ambiguous. TRBJ2-7 matches the DNA end more closely, so the J call is doubtful. CDR3 length: 14 amino acids. Looked up from germline, CDR1 is SEHNR and CDR2 is FQNEAQ (reference sequence). In DNA form, the CDR3 reads TGTGCCAGCAGCGTAGGAACCGGTCCTGGCGAGCAGTACTTC. It translates to CASSVGTGPGEQYF.

This clonotype was seen more than once but under ten times. V is TRBV12-5 and J is TRBJ2-5, with TRBD1 matching 7 bases. Germline V gene sequence: CDR1 LGHNT, CDR2 FRNRAP. V was clipped by 2 bases and J by 2 bases; unmatched bases: 11. The CDR3 consists of 17 residues. CDR3 nucleotide sequence: TGTGCTAGTGGTTTGACCCACAAGACAGGGCGACAAGAGACCCAGTACTTC. Its protein is CASGLTHKTGRQETQYF. The full variable domain, with the rest looked up from reference TRBV12-5 and TRBJ2-5, is DARVTQTPRHKVTEMGQEVTMRCQPILGHNTVFWYRQTMMQGLELLAYFRNRAPLDDSGMPKDRFSAEMPDATLATLKIQPSEPRDSAVYFCASGLTHKTGRQETQYFGPGTRLLVL.

The CDR3 is CASSQGGTGKYF. The CDR3 region has the DNA TGTGCCAGCAGCCAAGGGGGCACAGGGAAGTACTTC. V usage is TRBV3-1 and J usage is TRBJ2-7, with D possibly matching TRBD1 (6 bases). The CDR3 contains 12 residues. Deletions cut 1 base from V and 11 bases from J, with 12 bases between. Germline V gene sequence: CDR1 LGHDT, CDR2 YNNKEL (reference sequence).

This clonotype occurred a few times. The J gene is TRBJ2-3, the V gene TRBV6-5; the D gene is possibly TRBD2 (7 bases). Germline CDR1 is MNHEY and CDR2 is SVGAGI. The CDR3 totals 14 residues. Trimming took off 9 bases at V and 2 bases at J, with 15 bases between the two ends. The CDR3 DNA follows: TGTGCCAGTAGGGGGGGCCACCCCACAGATACGCAGTATTTT. Its protein product is CASRGGHPTDTQYF.

The chain recombines TRBV6-6 with TRBJ2-5; D perhaps matches TRBD2 (7 bases). CDR1 and CDR2 (germline): MNHNY, SVGAGI (reference sequence). The ends were cut back, 4 bases at V and 5 bases at J, with 14 bases in the middle. This CDR3 comprises 14 residues. The CDR3 sequence is CASSWIRGGETQYF. CDR3 in DNA: TGTGCCAGCAGTTGGATCAGGGGAGGGGAGACCCAGTACTTC.

This clonotype was counted a few times. The genes are TRBV7-3 and TRBJ1-1; D is unclear. There are 15 residues in the CDR3. Deletions cut 1 base from V and 1 base from J, with 10 bases between. CDR1 SGHTA and CDR2 FQGTGA come from the germline V gene. CDR3 in amino acids: CASSLNAGRNTEAFF. CDR3 sequence (DNA): TGTGCCAGCAGCTTAAACGCGGGAAGGAACACTGAAGCTTTCTTT.

J is TRBJ2-1 and V is TRBV7-3; 7 nucleotides agree with TRBD1. The junction had 9 bases not matched to a gene; V was cut back by 4 bases and J by 6 bases. CDR3 length equals 15 residues. Per the germline V gene, CDR1 is SGHTA and CDR2 is FQGTGA. CDR3 DNA sequence: TGTGCCAGCAGCTCCGGGACAGCTTATGGCAATGAGCAGTTCTTC. Protein: CASSSGTAYGNEQFF.

This clonotype was detected many times. This chain links TRBV4-3 with TRBJ2-1; D gene ambiguous. In germline, CDR1 is LGHNA, CDR2 YSLEER. The CDR3 runs to 13 residues. V shed 8 bases and J shed 6 bases, with 14 bases lying between them. The CDR3 protein is CASPDPGPNEQFF. DNA for the CDR3: TGCGCCAGCCCCGATCCCGGGCCCAATGAGCAGTTCTTC.

The CDR3 spells CASSRATSAKNIQYF. The CDR3 bases are TGTGCCAGCAGCCGAGCCACATCAGCCAAAAACATTCAGTACTTC. This chain uses TRBV7-2 with TRBJ2-4, with D hard to call. This CDR3 is 15 amino acids long. The germline V and J ends were trimmed by 5 bases and 0 bases, with 11 bases remaining between them. Germline lookup yields CDR1 SGHTA and CDR2 FQGNSA.

The V call is TRBV4-2, the J call TRBJ2-2; D ambiguous. V lost 0 bases to trimming and J lost 6 bases, with 11 bases between them. The length of the CDR3 is 15 residues. CDR1 LGHNA and CDR2 YNFKEQ come from the germline V gene. As DNA, the CDR3 is TGTGCCAGCAGCCAAGATCCTAGGAATTCCGGGGAGCTGTTTTTT. Protein sequence: CASSQDPRNSGELFF.

As concerns this clonotype: The junction departs from the called germline gene at one end, perhaps through a read error. The V gene is TRBV3-1, the J gene TRBJ1-1; the D is unclear. CDR3 length equals 13 residues. Germline lookup yields CDR1 LGHDT and CDR2 YNNKEL (reference sequence). CDR3 DNA sequence: TGTGCCAGCAGCCATTTAGGTCGGACTGGAGCTTTCTTT. This codes for CASSHLGRTGAFF.

The chain joins TRBV2 to TRBJ1-1; D gene uncertain. Trimming took off 2 bases at V and 2 bases at J, with 9 bases between the two ends. This CDR3 is built from 14 residues. Germline V gene data show CDR1 as SNHLY and CDR2 as FYNNEI. In DNA form, the CDR3 reads TGTGCCAGCAGTGAAAACACGAAAAACACTGAAGCTTTCTTT. The encoded protein is CASSENTKNTEAFF.

Of note for this clonotype: Germline and junction disagree at one end, which may indicate a read error. This chain links TRBV5-1 with TRBJ1-1, with TRBD1 matching 10 bases. Germline CDR1 SGHRS, CDR2 YFSETQ. This CDR3 has 14 residues. CDR3 sequence reads: CDSSRTGGDYEAFF. Written as DNA, the CDR3 is TGCGACAGCAGCCGGACAGGGGGAGACTACGAAGCTTTCTTT.

This clonotype has ten or more counts. The rearrangement joins TRBV29-1 to TRBJ2-1; 7 bases map to TRBD2. The germline gives CDR1 SQVTM, CDR2 ANQGSEA. V dropped 6 bases and J dropped 8; count of bases not matched to a gene: 7. CDR3 length: 12 residues. The CDR3 region has the DNA TGCAGCGTGCGATCGGGGGGTGATGAGCAGTTCTTC. Amino acid sequence: CSVRSGGDEQFF.

The chain uses TRBV29-1 and TRBJ2-5, with TRBD2 matching over 7 bases. In germline, CDR1 is SQVTM, CDR2 ANQGSEA. V shed 5 bases, J shed 4 bases, and the junction held 10 bases outside the gene matches. This CDR3 is built from 14 residues. The DNA for the CDR3 is TGCAGCGTTACGACTAGCCCTAGGAGAGAGACCCAGTACTTC. This translates into CSVTTSPRRETQYF.

The genes are TRBV28 and TRBJ2-2, with a tentative D call TRBD1 (6 bases). Between the trimmed V and J ends, which lost 4 bases and 5 bases, there was a span of 14 bases. Germline CDR1 and CDR2: MDHEN and SYDVKM. The CDR3 covers 15 residues. DNA for the CDR3: TGTGCCAGCAGTTGGCTACCACAGGGAACCGGGGAGCTGTTTTTT. Protein: CASSWLPQGTGELFF.

This clonotype was seen only a few times. The V and J genes are TRBV4-2 and TRBJ2-3; 9 bases align to TRBD2. The CDR3 totals 16 residues. V shed 4 bases and J 1 base; nucleotides not matched to a gene: 6. Germline V gene data show CDR1 as LGHNA and CDR2 as YNFKEQ. CDR3 nucleotides: TGTGCCAGCAGCCCGGGGATAGCGGGGGGCACAGATACGCAGTATTTT. Translating it yields CASSPGIAGGTDTQYF.

The chain is built from TRBV20-1 and TRBJ2-1, with 10 bases identical to TRBD2. Germline loops: CDR1 DFQATT, CDR2 SNEGSKA (reference sequence). The trim removed 2 bases at V and 5 bases at J, leaving 3 bases unmatched. CDR3 size: 14 residues. The CDR3 sequence is CSARLAGDHNEQFF. CDR3 coding DNA: TGCAGTGCTAGACTAGCGGGGGACCACAATGAGCAGTTCTTC.

V usage is TRBV4-2 and J usage is TRBJ2-1, with 12 bases aligning to TRBD2. Germline V gene data show CDR1 as LGHNA and CDR2 as YNFKEQ. This CDR3 has 16 residues. V gave up 1 base and J gave up 7 bases; unmatched junction bases: 5. The CDR3 is CASSQGIGLAGNEQFF. CDR3 DNA: TGTGCCAGCAGCCAAGGGATTGGACTAGCGGGGAATGAGCAGTTCTTC.

V and J are TRBV5-6 and TRBJ1-2; 8 nucleotides agree with TRBD1. The trim removed 0 bases at V and 1 base at J, leaving 5 bases unmatched. This CDR3 comprises 16 residues. Germline CDR1 reads SGHDT; CDR2 reads YYEEEE. The CDR3 reads CASSLVGTGNNYGYTF. The DNA of the CDR3 is TGTGCCAGCAGCTTGGTCGGGACAGGCAATAACTATGGCTACACCTTC.

This chain joins TRBV3-1 and TRBJ1-4; 7 bases are shared with TRBD1. Per germline, CDR1 LGHDT and CDR2 YNNKEL (reference sequence). V lost 2 bases and J lost 6; bases outside the gene matches: 6. The CDR3 has 15 amino acids. As DNA, the CDR3 is TGTGCCAGCAGCCAATTGGCAGGGACAGATGAAAAACTGTTTTTT. Translated, it gives CASSQLAGTDEKLFF. The full variable domain, completed using reference TRBV3-1 and TRBJ1-4, is DTAVSQTPKYLVTQMGNDKSIKCEQNLGHDTMYWYKQDSKKFLKIMFSYNNKELIINETVPNRFSPKSPDKAHLNLHINSLELGDSAVYFCASSQLAGTDEKLFFGSGTQLSVL.

The DNA for the CDR3 is TGTGCCAGCTGCCCGGGAGCCACAGATACGCAGTATTTT. It yields the protein CASCPGATDTQYF. J is TRBJ2-3 and V is TRBV7-2; possible D gene TRBD2, 6 bases. The V end was cut by 8 bases, the J end by 2 bases, with 11 bases between. The CDR3 covers 13 residues. Germline loops: CDR1 SGHTA, CDR2 FQGNSA.

V gene TRBV20-1 combines with J gene TRBJ2-5, with D possibly matching TRBD2 (5 bases). The CDR3 sequence is 11 residues long. Trimming took 6 bases from V and 1 from J, leaving 6 bases between them. The germline CDR1 and CDR2 sequences are DFQATT and SNEGSKA (reference sequence). The CDR3 reads CSALAQETQYF. DNA for the CDR3: TGCAGTGCGCTAGCCCAAGAGACCCAGTACTTC.

The gene calls are TRBV20-1 and TRBJ2-6; D call uncertain. The CDR3 is 17 residues long. V lost 6 bases, J lost 0 bases, and 18 bases lay in between. Germline V lookup: CDR1 DFQATT, CDR2 SNEGSKA (reference sequence). Written as DNA, the CDR3 is TGCAGTGCCAAGGTGTTAGCCGACTTCTCTGGGGCCAACGTCCTGACTTTC. Its protein product is CSAKVLADFSGANVLTF.

Only a few counts were recorded for this clonotype. This sequence joins TRBV20-1 and TRBJ1-2; possibly TRBD1 for D (5 bases). The germline CDR1 and CDR2 sequences are DFQATT and SNEGSKA (reference sequence). The CDR3 spans 13 residues. V was trimmed by 1 base and J by 2 bases, leaving 8 bases between them. CDR3 residues: CSARGPGNYGYTF. The DNA for the CDR3 is TGCAGTGCTAGAGGGCCAGGGAACTATGGCTACACCTTC.

This clonotype was seen more than once but under ten times. The chain employs TRBV29-1 and TRBJ2-3, with 7 nucleotides matching TRBD1. The V gene's germline CDR1 is SQVTM and CDR2 ANQGSEA. CDR3 length equals 15 residues. V shed 1 base, J shed 1 base, and the junction held 5 bases outside the gene matches. CDR3 region: CSVEVQGGGTDTQYF. As DNA, the CDR3 is TGCAGCGTTGAAGTACAAGGGGGCGGCACAGATACGCAGTATTTT.

The chain combines TRBV5-1 with TRBJ1-4; D perhaps matches TRBD1 (5 bases). Germline-derived CDR1 and CDR2 are SGHRS and YFSETQ. This CDR3 has 15 residues. With 4 bases removed from V and 7 bases from J, the gap between germline ends came to 17 bases. CDR3 loop: CASSPGTAGSEKLFF. The CDR3 nucleotides are TGCGCCAGCAGCCCCGGGACCGCCGGCTCTGAAAAACTGTTTTTT.